This is a list of T cell receptor beta chains from one sample in a study of control samples from healthy donors and cancer patients. Only in-frame clones appear in the TCRdb table, and some are missing; sequencing was by immunoSEQ multiplex PCR. The sample lists 30,000 to 40,000 clones, approximately 93% occurring once. Sample: PBMCs. The receptors were sampled from a man aged 40-49 years with colorectal cancer. Each CDR3 is given with its conserved first and last residue. D genes are given only for firm matches. For some rows the clone size is stated as once, few or many, or as a class when expanded; others skip it.

V gene: TRBV29-1; D gene: NA; J gene: TRBJ1-1; clone size: once; CDR3 protein: CSVRWGGTEAFF; CDR3 DNA: TGCAGCGTCCGGTGGGGAGGGACTGAAGCTTTCTTT
V gene: TRBV6-5; D gene: TRBD1; J gene: TRBJ1-6; clone size: once; CDR3 protein: CACRTGGGNSPLHF; CDR3 DNA: TGTGCCTGCCGGACAGGGGGAGGAAATTCACCCCTCCACTTT
V gene: TRBV9; D gene: NA; J gene: TRBJ1-2; clone size: NA; CDR3 protein: CASSPRPGLDHYGYTF; CDR3 DNA: TGTGCCAGCAGCCCCCGTCCGGGGCTGGATCACTATGGCTACACCTTC
V gene: TRBV18; D gene: NA; J gene: TRBJ1-1; clone size: NA; CDR3 protein: CASSYTLNTEAFF; CDR3 DNA: TGTGCCAGCTCATATACCTTGAACACTGAAGCTTTCTTT
V gene: TRBV5-4; D gene: NA; J gene: TRBJ1-2; clone size: few; CDR3 protein: CASSFARQLYGYTF; CDR3 DNA: TGTGCCAGCAGCTTTGCTCGACAGCTCTATGGCTACACCTTC
V gene: TRBV7-8; D gene: NA; J gene: TRBJ2-7; clone size: NA; CDR3 protein: CASSQELYEQYF; CDR3 DNA: TGTGCCAGCAGCCAGGAACTCTACGAGCAGTACTTC
V gene: TRBV18; D gene: NA; J gene: TRBJ2-1; clone size: NA; CDR3 protein: CASSPLRGASEQFF; CDR3 DNA: TGTGCCAGCTCACCTTTGAGGGGGGCCAGTGAGCAGTTCTTC
V gene: TRBV29-1; D gene: NA; J gene: TRBJ2-3; clone size: once; CDR3 protein: CSVDGGSTDTQYF; CDR3 DNA: TGCAGCGTTGACGGGGGTAGCACAGATACGCAGTATTTT
V gene: TRBV27; D gene: NA; J gene: TRBJ1-1; clone size: NA; CDR3 protein: CASSLSPGNTEAFF; CDR3 DNA: TGTGCCAGCAGTTTATCACCTGGTAACACTGAAGCTTTCTTT
V gene: TRBV6-5; D gene: NA; J gene: TRBJ1-5; clone size: NA; CDR3 protein: CASSYVRNQPQHF; CDR3 DNA: TGTGCCAGCAGTTACGTCAGAAATCAGCCCCAGCATTTT
V gene: TRBV18; D gene: TRBD2; J gene: TRBJ2-7; clone size: NA; CDR3 protein: CASSPPRGTSKDEQYF; CDR3 DNA: TGTGCCAGCTCACCGCCCCGTGGGACTAGTAAAGACGAGCAGTACTTC